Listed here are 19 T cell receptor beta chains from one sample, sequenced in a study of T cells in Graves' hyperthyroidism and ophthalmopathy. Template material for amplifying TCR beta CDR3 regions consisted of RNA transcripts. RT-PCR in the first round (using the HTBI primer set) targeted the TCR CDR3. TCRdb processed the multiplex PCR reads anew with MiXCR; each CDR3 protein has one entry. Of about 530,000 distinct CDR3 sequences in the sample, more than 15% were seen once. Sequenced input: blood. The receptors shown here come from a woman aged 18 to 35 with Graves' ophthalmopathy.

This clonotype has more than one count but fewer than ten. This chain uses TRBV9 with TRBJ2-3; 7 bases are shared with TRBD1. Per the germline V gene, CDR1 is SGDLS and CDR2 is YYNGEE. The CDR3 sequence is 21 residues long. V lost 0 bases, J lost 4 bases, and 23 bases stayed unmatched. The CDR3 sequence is CASSVGRDRVGEIVGADTQYF. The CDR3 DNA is TGTGCCAGCAGCGTAGGACGTGACAGGGTTGGGGAGATCGTAGGTGCAGATACGCAGTATTTT.

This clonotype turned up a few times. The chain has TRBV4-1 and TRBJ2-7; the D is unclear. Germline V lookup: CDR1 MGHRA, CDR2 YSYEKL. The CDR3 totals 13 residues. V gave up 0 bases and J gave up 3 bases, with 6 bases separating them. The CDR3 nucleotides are TGCGCCAGCAGCCAAGATGAGAACTACGAGCAGTACTTC. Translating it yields CASSQDENYEQYF.

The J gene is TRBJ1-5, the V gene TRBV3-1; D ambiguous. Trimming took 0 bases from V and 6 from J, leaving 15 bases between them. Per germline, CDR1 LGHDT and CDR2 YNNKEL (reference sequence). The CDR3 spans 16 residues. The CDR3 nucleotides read TGTGCCAGCAGCCAAGATTTGGGGTCTCCTAGTCAGCCCCAGCATTTT. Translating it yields CASSQDLGSPSQPQHF.

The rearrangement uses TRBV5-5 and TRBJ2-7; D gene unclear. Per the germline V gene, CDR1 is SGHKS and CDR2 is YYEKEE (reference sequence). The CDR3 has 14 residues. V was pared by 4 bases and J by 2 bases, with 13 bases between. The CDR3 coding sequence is TGTGCCAGCAGCCCGGATGTAGGGACCTACGAGCAGTACTTC. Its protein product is CASSPDVGTYEQYF.

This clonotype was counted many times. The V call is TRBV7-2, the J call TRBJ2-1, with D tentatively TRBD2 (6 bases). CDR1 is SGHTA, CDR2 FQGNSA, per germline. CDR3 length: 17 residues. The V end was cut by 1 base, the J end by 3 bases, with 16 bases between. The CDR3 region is CASSLGRREVGYNEQFF. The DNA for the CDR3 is TGTGCCAGCAGCTTAGGAAGGCGGGAAGTAGGCTACAATGAGCAGTTCTTC. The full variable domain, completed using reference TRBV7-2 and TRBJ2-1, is GAGVSQSPSNKVTEKGKDVELRCDPISGHTALYWYRQSLGQGLEFLIYFQGNSAPDKSGLPSDRFSAERTGGSVSTLTIQRTQQEDSAVYLCASSLGRREVGYNEQFFGPGTRLTVL.

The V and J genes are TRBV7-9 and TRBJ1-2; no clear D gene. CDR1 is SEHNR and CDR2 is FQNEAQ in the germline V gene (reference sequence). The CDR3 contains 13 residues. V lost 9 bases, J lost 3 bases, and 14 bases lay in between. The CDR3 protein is CASRKEDYYGYTF. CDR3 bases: TGTGCCAGTCGAAAAGAGGATTACTATGGCTACACCTTC.

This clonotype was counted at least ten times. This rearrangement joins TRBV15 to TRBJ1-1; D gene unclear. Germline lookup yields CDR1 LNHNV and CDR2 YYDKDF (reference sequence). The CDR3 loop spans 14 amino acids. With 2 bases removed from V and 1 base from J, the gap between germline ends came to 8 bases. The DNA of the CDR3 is TGTGCCACCAGCAGACAGATTTCGAACACTGAAGCTTTCTTT. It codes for CATSRQISNTEAFF.

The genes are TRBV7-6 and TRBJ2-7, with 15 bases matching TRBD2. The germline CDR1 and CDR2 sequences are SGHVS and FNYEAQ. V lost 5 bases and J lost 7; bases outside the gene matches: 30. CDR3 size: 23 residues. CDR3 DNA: TGTGCCAGCAGCCCTACCGGACTAGCGGGGGGGAGGAACACCGGGCCCGGCGCGGCTGAGCAGTACTTC. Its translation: CASSPTGLAGGRNTGPGAAEQYF.

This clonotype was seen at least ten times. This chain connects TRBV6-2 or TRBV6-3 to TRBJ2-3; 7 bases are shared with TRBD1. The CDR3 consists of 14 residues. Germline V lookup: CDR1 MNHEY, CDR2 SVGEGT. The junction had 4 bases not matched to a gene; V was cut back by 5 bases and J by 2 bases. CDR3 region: CASSTGTDTDTQYF. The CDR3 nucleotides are TGTGCCAGCAGTACCGGGACAGACACAGATACGCAGTATTTT.

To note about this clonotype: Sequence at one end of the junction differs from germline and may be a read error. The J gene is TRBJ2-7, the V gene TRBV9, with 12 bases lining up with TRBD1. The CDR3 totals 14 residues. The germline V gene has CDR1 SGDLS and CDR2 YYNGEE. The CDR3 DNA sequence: TGTGCCGGCAGCGTGGGACAGGGGGCGTTAGAGCAGTACTTC. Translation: CAGSVGQGALEQYF.

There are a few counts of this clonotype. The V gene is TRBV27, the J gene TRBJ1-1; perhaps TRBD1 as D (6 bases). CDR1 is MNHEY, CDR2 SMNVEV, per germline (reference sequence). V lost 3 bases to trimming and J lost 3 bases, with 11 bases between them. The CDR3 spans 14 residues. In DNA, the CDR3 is TGTGCCAGCAGTTTGAGCAGGGGAGACACTGAAGCTTTCTTT. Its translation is CASSLSRGDTEAFF.

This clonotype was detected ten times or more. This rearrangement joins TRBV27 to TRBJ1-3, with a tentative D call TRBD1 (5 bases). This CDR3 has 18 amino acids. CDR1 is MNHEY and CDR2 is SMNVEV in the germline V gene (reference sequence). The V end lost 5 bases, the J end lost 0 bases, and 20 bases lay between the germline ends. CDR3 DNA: TGTGCCAGCAGTCCTCGGGACCCGGCACTCTTCTCTGGAAACACCATATATTTT. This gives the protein CASSPRDPALFSGNTIYF.

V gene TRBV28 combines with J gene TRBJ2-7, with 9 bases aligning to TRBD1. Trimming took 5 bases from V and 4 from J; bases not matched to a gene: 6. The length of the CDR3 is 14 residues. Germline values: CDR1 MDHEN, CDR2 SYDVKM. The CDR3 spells CASSPDRGDYEQYF. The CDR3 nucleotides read TGTGCCAGCAGTCCGGACAGGGGCGATTACGAGCAGTACTTC.

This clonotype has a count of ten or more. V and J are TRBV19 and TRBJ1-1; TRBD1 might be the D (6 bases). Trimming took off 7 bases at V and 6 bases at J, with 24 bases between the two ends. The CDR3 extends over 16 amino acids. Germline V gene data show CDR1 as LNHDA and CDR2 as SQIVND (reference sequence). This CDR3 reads CASTVAGGAFEAEAFF. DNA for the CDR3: TGTGCCAGTACGGTTGCGGGGGGCGCGTTTGAGGCTGAAGCTTTCTTT.

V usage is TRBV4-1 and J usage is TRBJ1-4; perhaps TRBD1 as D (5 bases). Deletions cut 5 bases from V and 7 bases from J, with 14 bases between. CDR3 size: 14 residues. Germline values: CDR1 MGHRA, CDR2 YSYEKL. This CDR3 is CASSAASGGEKLFF. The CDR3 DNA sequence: TGCGCCAGCAGCGCCGCAAGCGGGGGTGAAAAACTGTTTTTT.

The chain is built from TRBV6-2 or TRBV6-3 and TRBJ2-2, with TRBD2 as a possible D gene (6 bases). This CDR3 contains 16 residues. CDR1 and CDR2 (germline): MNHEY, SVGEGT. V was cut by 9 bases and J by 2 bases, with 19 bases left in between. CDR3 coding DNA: TGTGCCAGTTTCCAGGGCGGGAAGAACAACACCGGGGAGCTGTTTTTT. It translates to CASFQGGKNNTGELFF.

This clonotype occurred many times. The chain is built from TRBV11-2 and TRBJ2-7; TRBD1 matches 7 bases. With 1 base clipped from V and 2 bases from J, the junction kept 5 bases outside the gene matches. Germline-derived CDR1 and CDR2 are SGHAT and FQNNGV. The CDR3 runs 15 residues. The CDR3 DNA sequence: TGTGCCAGCAGCTTAGTCCAGGGGGTCACCTACGAGCAGTACTTC. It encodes CASSLVQGVTYEQYF.

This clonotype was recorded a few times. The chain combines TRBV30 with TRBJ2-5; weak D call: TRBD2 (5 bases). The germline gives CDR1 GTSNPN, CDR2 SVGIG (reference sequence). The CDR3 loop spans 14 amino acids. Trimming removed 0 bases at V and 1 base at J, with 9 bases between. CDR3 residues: CAWSVGRFQETQYF. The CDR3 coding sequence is TGTGCCTGGAGTGTTGGGAGATTCCAAGAGACCCAGTACTTC.

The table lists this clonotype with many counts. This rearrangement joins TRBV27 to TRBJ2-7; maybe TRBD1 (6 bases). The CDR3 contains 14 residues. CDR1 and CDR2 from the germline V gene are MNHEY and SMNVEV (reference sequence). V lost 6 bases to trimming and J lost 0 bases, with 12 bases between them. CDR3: CASRTTGYSYEQYF. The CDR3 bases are TGTGCCAGCAGAACCACAGGGTACTCCTACGAGCAGTACTTC.